Listed here are 26 T cell receptor beta chains from one sample, sequenced in a study of T-cell reconstitution after alpha-beta-depleted transplantation in children (dated by TCRdb to about 2016). The library was generated by PCR. Data came from an Illumina HiSeq 2500. TCR libraries were prepared with molecular barcoding, using unique molecular identifiers to normalize TCRbeta repertoire quantification. Using fastp trimming at Q25 and MiXCR clonotype assembly, TCRdb reanalyzed the public sequencing data and kept in-frame beta chains. Each CDR3 protein appears once, grouped with its most common genes and DNA. The sample data list around 370,000 distinct CDR3 sequences, and over 9% of these were observed just once. 2% to 2.5% of the sample is held by the ten biggest clonotypes. This specimen consisted of PBMCs from the stem cell graft donor, obtained from the stem cell graft. The receptors were sampled from a human donor who donated a stem cell graft to a child with acute lymphoblastic leukemia.

The table lists this clonotype with a few counts. The V and J genes are TRBV5-5 and TRBJ2-3, with 8 bases aligning to TRBD2. The CDR3 runs to 15 residues. The trim removed 0 bases at V and 3 bases at J, leaving 3 bases unmatched. Per the germline V gene, CDR1 is SGHKS and CDR2 is YYEKEE (reference sequence). For the CDR3, the DNA is TGTGCCAGCAGCTTGGGAGCGGGAGTGACAGATACGCAGTATTTT. Translated, it gives CASSLGAGVTDTQYF. Full variable domain (missing parts from reference TRBV5-5 and TRBJ2-3): DAGVTQSPTHLIKTRGQQVTLRCSPISGHKSVSWYQQVLGQGPQFIFQYYEKEERGRGNFPDRFSARQFPNYSSELNVNALLLGDSALYLCASSLGAGVTDTQYFGPGTRLTVL.

CDR3 loop: CASSQGPLKDKMEGYTF. CDR3 nucleotide sequence: TGTGCCAGCAGCCAAGGGCCCCTTAAGGACAAAATGGAAGGCTACACCTTC. The chain is built from TRBV7-3 and TRBJ1-2; D possibly corresponds to TRBD1 (5 bases). Germline assignment: CDR1 SGHTA and CDR2 FQGTGA. V lost 5 bases, J lost 8 bases, and 27 bases lay in between. This CDR3 is built from 17 residues.

This clonotype came up many times. The genes are TRBV3-1 and TRBJ2-2; 10 nucleotides line up with TRBD1. V was pared by 6 bases and J by 2 bases, with 3 bases of the junction left unmatched. Germline V gene sequence: CDR1 LGHDT, CDR2 YNNKEL (reference sequence). The CDR3 loop spans 15 amino acids. CDR3 coding DNA: TGTGCCAGCAGGGGACAGGGGAAAAACACCGGGGAGCTGTTTTTT. The encoded protein is CASRGQGKNTGELFF.

A word on this clonotype: A much larger clone lies a single base off, so this may be a read error. The gene calls are TRBV12-3 or TRBV12-4 and TRBJ2-5, with unresolved D. The ends were cut back, 3 bases at V and 5 bases at J, with 10 bases in the middle. This CDR3 has 13 residues. In DNA, the CDR3 is TGTGCCAGCAGTTTCGAGGTAGGGGAGACCCAGTACTTC. This encodes CASSFEVGETQYF.

This clonotype came up many times. V is TRBV12-3 or TRBV12-4 and J is TRBJ1-1; 7 nucleotides agree with TRBD1. The V and J ends lost 5 bases and 0 bases, in that order; junction bases with no gene match: 3. There are 14 residues in the CDR3. The CDR3 is CASSPGGLNTEAFF. The CDR3 DNA follows: TGTGCCAGCAGTCCAGGGGGGTTGAACACTGAAGCTTTCTTT.

This clonotype has more than one count but fewer than ten. The rearrangement links TRBV7-8 to TRBJ1-1, with unresolved D. V was cut by 1 base and J by 0 bases, with 9 bases left in between. The CDR3 is made up of 15 amino acids. Germline values: CDR1 SGHVS, CDR2 FQNEAQ. The CDR3 region has the DNA TGTGCCAGCAGCTTAGACTCCGGGATGAACACTGAAGCTTTCTTT. Its translation: CASSLDSGMNTEAFF.

This chain uses TRBV28 with TRBJ2-3; D not resolved. Trimming removed 7 bases at V and 0 bases at J, with 11 bases between. Germline V gives CDR1 MDHEN, CDR2 SYDVKM. The CDR3 sequence is 14 residues long. CDR3 loop: CASTSGASTDTQYF. CDR3 in DNA: TGTGCCAGCACCTCAGGTGCTAGCACAGATACGCAGTATTTT.

This clonotype has at least ten counts. This chain connects TRBV25-1 to TRBJ2-1; D is ambiguous. CDR3 length: 11 residues. With 6 bases removed from V and 2 bases from J, the gap between germline ends came to 2 bases. CDR1 is MGHDK, CDR2 SYGVNS, per germline. The CDR3 region has the DNA TGTGCCAGCAGCGCCTACAATGAGCAGTTCTTC. Its protein product is CASSAYNEQFF.

This clonotype has only a few counts. J is TRBJ2-7 and V is TRBV28; D is ambiguous. V was clipped by 2 bases and J by 1 base, with 18 bases between them. Germline CDR1 MDHEN, CDR2 SYDVKM. The CDR3 sequence is 17 residues long. The CDR3 reads CASSLLVVYRDSYEQYF. CDR3 nucleotides: TGTGCCAGCAGTTTACTTGTTGTGTATAGGGATTCCTACGAGCAGTACTTC.

The chain recombines TRBV7-9 with TRBJ2-5, with D maybe TRBD2 (6 bases). CDR1 and CDR2 from the germline V gene are SEHNR and FQNEAQ (reference sequence). This CDR3 contains 17 residues. The V end lost 0 bases, the J end lost 0 bases, and 14 bases lay between the germline ends. CDR3 in amino acids: CASSLARGSGHQETQYF. DNA for the CDR3: TGTGCCAGCAGCTTAGCCCGGGGTAGCGGCCACCAAGAGACCCAGTACTTC.

This clonotype was counted only a few times. The chain joins TRBV7-2 to TRBJ2-3; 7 bases match TRBD1. The CDR3 length is 15 residues. CDR1 SGHTA and CDR2 FQGNSA come from the germline V gene. V shed 3 bases, J shed 5 bases, and the junction held 8 bases outside the gene matches. CDR3 bases: TGTGCCAGCAGCTTTGGGACAGTCTTTAGAGATACGCAGTATTTT. It encodes CASSFGTVFRDTQYF. The full variable domain, completed using reference TRBV7-2 and TRBJ2-3, is GAGVSQSPSNKVTEKGKDVELRCDPISGHTALYWYRQSLGQGLEFLIYFQGNSAPDKSGLPSDRFSAERTGGSVSTLTIQRTQQEDSAVYLCASSFGTVFRDTQYFGPGTRLTVL.

The V gene is TRBV20-1, the J gene TRBJ2-1, with D possibly being TRBD1 or TRBD2 (5 bases each). Trimming left V 3 bases short and J 0 bases short, with 9 bases between. This CDR3 has 14 residues. CDR1 and CDR2 from the germline V gene are DFQATT and SNEGSKA (reference sequence). The CDR3 here is CSASRGPSYNEQFF. The DNA of the CDR3 is TGCAGTGCTAGTAGGGGACCCTCCTACAATGAGCAGTTCTTC.

This clonotype has a count of ten or more. This chain joins TRBV20-1 and TRBJ2-3; D tentatively reads TRBD1 or TRBD2 (6 bases each). V was pared by 4 bases and J by 0 bases, with 29 bases between. The CDR3 extends over 20 amino acids. CDR1 is DFQATT, CDR2 SNEGSKA, per germline (reference sequence). The CDR3 loop reads CSANPAGTQDRKLSTDTQYF. The DNA for the CDR3 is TGCAGTGCTAACCCGGCCGGGACTCAAGACAGGAAACTGAGCACAGATACGCAGTATTTT.

This clonotype has a count of ten or more. This chain joins TRBV20-1 and TRBJ1-1, with D perhaps matching TRBD1 (6 bases). V lost 6 bases to trimming and J lost 4 bases, with 12 bases between them. The germline V gene has CDR1 DFQATT and CDR2 SNEGSKA (reference sequence). CDR3 length: 12 residues. The CDR3 bases are TGCAGTGCGCGGTTCAGGGGCACTGAAGCTTTCTTT. The encoded protein is CSARFRGTEAFF.

The J gene is TRBJ1-1, the V gene TRBV25-1; D gene uncertain. The V end was cut by 6 bases, the J end by 2 bases, with 10 bases between. Germline CDR1 reads MGHDK; CDR2 reads SYGVNS. This CDR3 has 13 amino acids. The CDR3, as DNA: TGTGCCAGCAGAGCACTGGGCAACACTGAAGCTTTCTTT. Translated, it gives CASRALGNTEAFF. The whole variable domain, filled in from reference TRBV25-1 and TRBJ1-1, reads EADIYQTPRYLVIGTGKKITLECSQTMGHDKMYWYQQDPGMELHLIHYSYGVNSTEKGDLSSESTVSRIRTEHFPLTLESARPSHTSQYLCASRALGNTEAFFGQGTRLTVV.

The rearrangement uses TRBV6-5 and TRBJ1-1; D unclear. Trimming pared 5 bases from V and 3 bases from J, leaving 10 bases between. The CDR3 runs 13 residues. Germline CDR1 MNHEY, CDR2 SVGAGI. The CDR3 is CASSLDSDTEAFF. As DNA, the CDR3 is TGTGCCAGCAGTCTCGACTCGGACACTGAAGCTTTCTTT.

With regard to this clonotype: This could be a read error, since a much larger clone is one nucleotide away. This chain joins TRBV15 and TRBJ1-4; no firm D call. CDR3 size: 16 residues. Trimming stripped 4 bases from V and 0 bases from J, with 12 bases between. Germline values: CDR1 LNHNV, CDR2 YYDKDF (reference sequence). The CDR3 spells CATSIGCHATNEKLFF. The CDR3 coding sequence is TGTGCCACCAGCATTGGCTGTCACGCAACTAATGAAAAACTGTTTTTT.

This clonotype was observed a few times. The chain couples TRBV7-2 to TRBJ2-7, with 7 positions matching TRBD2. The CDR3 is 17 amino acids. The germline V gene has CDR1 SGHTA and CDR2 FQGNSA. Trimming removed 5 bases from V and 1 base from J; junction bases left unmatched: 14. This chain's CDR3 is CASSAPGQGGESYEQYF. CDR3 in DNA: TGTGCCAGCAGCGCCCCCGGGCAGGGAGGGGAGTCCTACGAGCAGTACTTC.

The rearrangement joins TRBV11-2 to TRBJ2-5, with a tentative D call TRBD2 (6 bases). This CDR3 is 16 amino acids long. Germline V gene lookup returns CDR1 SGHAT and CDR2 FQNNGV. Trimming cost V 1 base and J 4 bases, with 16 bases left between them. The CDR3 DNA is TGTGCCAGCAGCTTAGGGGCAGGGACTGTAGTAGAGACCCAGTACTTC. Translating it yields CASSLGAGTVVETQYF. Looking up the rest from reference TRBV11-2 and TRBJ2-5 gives the full variable domain: EAGVAQSPRYKIIEKRQSVAFWCNPISGHATLYWYQQILGQGPKLLIQFQNNGVVDDSQLPKDRFSAERLKGVDSTLKIQPAKLEDSAVYLCASSLGAGTVVETQYFGPGTRLLVL.

The gene calls are TRBV28 and TRBJ1-1, with no clear D. Germline lookup yields CDR1 MDHEN and CDR2 SYDVKM. Trimming stripped 1 base from V and 2 bases from J, with 17 bases between. This CDR3 spans 17 amino acids. CDR3 sequence: CASSLLRGRGFNTEAFF. CDR3 bases: TGTGCCAGCAGTTTATTACGTGGTCGGGGATTCAACACTGAAGCTTTCTTT. The full variable domain, its missing parts supplied by reference TRBV28 and TRBJ1-1, is DVKVTQSSRYLVKRTGEKVFLECVQDMDHENMFWYRQDPGLGLRLIYFSYDVKMKEKGDIPEGYSVSREKKERFSLILESASTNQTSMYLCASSLLRGRGFNTEAFFGQGTRLTVV.

The V and J genes are TRBV7-9 and TRBJ1-4; D gene ambiguous. V was trimmed by 5 bases and J by 6 bases, leaving 13 bases between them. Germline CDR1 reads SEHNR; CDR2 reads FQNEAQ (reference sequence). The CDR3 is made up of 14 amino acids. CDR3 region: CASSRAPTHEKLFF. CDR3 nucleotides: TGTGCCAGCAGCCGGGCCCCCACCCATGAAAAACTGTTTTTT.

This clonotype was found a few times. The chain combines TRBV19 with TRBJ2-5, with D uncertain. CDR3 length equals 14 residues. CDR1 LNHDA and CDR2 SQIVND come from the germline V gene (reference sequence). V dropped 1 base and J dropped 4 bases, with 10 bases sitting between them. The CDR3 coding sequence is TGTGCCAGTAGTATAGGAAAGTCGGCAGAGACCCAGTACTTC. It codes for CASSIGKSAETQYF.

This clonotype came up many times. V gene TRBV7-6 combines with J gene TRBJ2-1; the D gene is possibly TRBD2 (6 bases). The CDR3 is 16 amino acids. Germline CDR1 is SGHVS and CDR2 is FNYEAQ. The V end was cut by 3 bases, the J end by 7 bases, with 19 bases between. The CDR3 sequence: CASSFSLADGPNEQFF. DNA of the CDR3: TGTGCCAGCAGCTTTTCCTTAGCGGATGGTCCTAATGAGCAGTTCTTC.

This clonotype was counted a few times. The chain recombines TRBV20-1 with TRBJ2-1, with TRBD2 identical over 7 bases. The V and J ends lost 7 bases and 8 bases, in that order; junction bases with no gene match: 8. The CDR3 extends over 12 amino acids. Germline CDR1 reads DFQATT; CDR2 reads SNEGSKA (reference sequence). This chain's CDR3 is CSVWVGGDEQFF. Here the CDR3 DNA reads TGCAGTGTCTGGGTGGGAGGGGATGAGCAGTTCTTC.

This clonotype was picked up a small number of times. The J gene is TRBJ1-6, the V gene TRBV20-1; 8 nucleotides match TRBD1. Germline V gene data show CDR1 as DFQATT and CDR2 as SNEGSKA (reference sequence). CDR3 size: 16 residues. With 6 bases clipped from V and 7 bases from J, the junction kept 14 bases outside the gene matches. The CDR3 DNA follows: TGCAGTGCCAACCGACAGGGGAGGAGTTGGAATTCACCCCTCCACTTT. Translating gives CSANRQGRSWNSPLHF.

This chain joins TRBV3-1 and TRBJ1-2, with D possibly matching TRBD1 (6 bases). The CDR3 totals 19 residues. V lost 0 bases to trimming and J lost 4 bases, with 24 bases between them. Germline assignment: CDR1 LGHDT and CDR2 YNNKEL (reference sequence). The CDR3 reads CASSQDRLHTPGASYGYTF. The CDR3 nucleotides read TGTGCCAGCAGCCAAGATCGTCTGCACACTCCGGGGGCGAGCTATGGCTACACCTTC.